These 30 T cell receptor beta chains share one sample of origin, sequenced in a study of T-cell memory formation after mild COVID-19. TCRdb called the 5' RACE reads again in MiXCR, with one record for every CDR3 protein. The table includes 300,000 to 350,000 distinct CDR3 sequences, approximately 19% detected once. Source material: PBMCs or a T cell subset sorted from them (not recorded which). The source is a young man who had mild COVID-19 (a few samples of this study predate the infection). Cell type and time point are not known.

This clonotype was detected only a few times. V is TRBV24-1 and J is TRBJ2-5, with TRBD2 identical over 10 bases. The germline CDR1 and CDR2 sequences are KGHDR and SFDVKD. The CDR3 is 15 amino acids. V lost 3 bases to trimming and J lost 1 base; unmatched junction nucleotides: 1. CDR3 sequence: CATSDSGGVQETQYF. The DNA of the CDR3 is TGTGCCACCAGTGATAGCGGGGGGGTCCAAGAGACCCAGTACTTC.

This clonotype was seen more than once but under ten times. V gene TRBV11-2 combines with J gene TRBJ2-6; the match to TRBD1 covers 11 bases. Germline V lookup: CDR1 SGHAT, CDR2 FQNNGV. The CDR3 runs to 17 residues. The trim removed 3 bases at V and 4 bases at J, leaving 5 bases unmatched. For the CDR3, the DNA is TGTGCCAGCAGCTTGGGACAGGGGGTGAGGGGGGCCAACGTCCTGACTTTC. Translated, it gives CASSLGQGVRGANVLTF.

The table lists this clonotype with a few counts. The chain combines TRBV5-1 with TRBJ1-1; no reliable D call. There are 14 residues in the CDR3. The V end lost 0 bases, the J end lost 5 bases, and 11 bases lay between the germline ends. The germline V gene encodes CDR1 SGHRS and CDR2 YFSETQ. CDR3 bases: TGCGCCAGCAGCTTGGGAGGGCAAGGGACTGAAGCTTTCTTT. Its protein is CASSLGGQGTEAFF.

The DNA of the CDR3 is TGCAGTGCTAGTGGACTAGCGGGCACAGATACGCAGTATTTT. Its translation is CSASGLAGTDTQYF. V and J are TRBV20-1 and TRBJ2-3, with 10 nucleotides matching TRBD2. The CDR3 sequence is 14 residues long. The V segment lost 3 bases and the J segment 1 base; nucleotides outside the gene matches: 1. CDR1 and CDR2 (germline): DFQATT, SNEGSKA (reference sequence).

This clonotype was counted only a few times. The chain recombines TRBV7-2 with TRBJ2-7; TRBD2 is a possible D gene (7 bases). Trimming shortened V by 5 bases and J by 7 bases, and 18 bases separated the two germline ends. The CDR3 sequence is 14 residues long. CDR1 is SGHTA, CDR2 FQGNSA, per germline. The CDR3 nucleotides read TGTGCCAGCAGCCCGAAGGGGGGGTCTTCGGAGCAGTACGTC. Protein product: CASSPKGGSSEQYV.

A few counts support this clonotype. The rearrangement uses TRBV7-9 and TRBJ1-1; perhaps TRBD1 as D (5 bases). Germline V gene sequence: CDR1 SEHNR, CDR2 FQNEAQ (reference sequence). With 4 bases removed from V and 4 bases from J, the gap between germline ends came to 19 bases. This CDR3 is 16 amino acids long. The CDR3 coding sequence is TGTGCCAGCAGCTCTCCAGGAATCCGGGGCCTCACTGAAGCTTTCTTT. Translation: CASSSPGIRGLTEAFF. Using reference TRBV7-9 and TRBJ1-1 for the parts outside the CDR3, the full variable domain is DTGVSQNPRHKITKRGQNVTFRCDPISEHNRLYWYRQTLGQGPEFLTYFQNEAQLEKSRLLSDRFSAERPKGSFSTLEIQRTEQGDSAMYLCASSSPGIRGLTEAFFGQGTRLTVV.

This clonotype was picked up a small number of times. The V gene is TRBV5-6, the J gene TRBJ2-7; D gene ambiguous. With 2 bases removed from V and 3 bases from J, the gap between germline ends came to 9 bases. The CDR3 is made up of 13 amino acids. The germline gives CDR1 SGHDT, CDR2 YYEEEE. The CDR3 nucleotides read TGTGCCAGCAGCTTTTTGATAGTCTACGAGCAGTACGTC. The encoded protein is CASSFLIVYEQYV.

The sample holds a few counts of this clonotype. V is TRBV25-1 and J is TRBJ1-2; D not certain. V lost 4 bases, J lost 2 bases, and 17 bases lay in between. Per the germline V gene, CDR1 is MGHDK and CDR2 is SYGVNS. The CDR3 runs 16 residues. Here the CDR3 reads CASSGMVGFWNYGYTF. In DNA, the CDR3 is TGTGCCAGCAGTGGGATGGTGGGGTTTTGGAACTATGGCTACACCTTC.

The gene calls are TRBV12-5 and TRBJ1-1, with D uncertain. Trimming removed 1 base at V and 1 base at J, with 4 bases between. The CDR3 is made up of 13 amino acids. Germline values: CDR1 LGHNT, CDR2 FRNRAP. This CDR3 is CASGLGQNTEAFF. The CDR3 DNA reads TGTGCTAGTGGTTTGGGACAGAACACTGAAGCTTTCTTT.

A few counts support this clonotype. CDR3 in amino acids: CASSLRVRDTEAFF. CDR3 in DNA: TGCGCCAGCAGCTTGCGGGTAAGAGACACTGAAGCTTTCTTT. The chain carries TRBV5-1 and TRBJ1-1, with D hard to call. This CDR3 is 14 amino acids long. CDR1 is SGHRS and CDR2 is YFSETQ in the germline V gene. Trimming pared 1 base from V and 3 bases from J, leaving 10 bases between.

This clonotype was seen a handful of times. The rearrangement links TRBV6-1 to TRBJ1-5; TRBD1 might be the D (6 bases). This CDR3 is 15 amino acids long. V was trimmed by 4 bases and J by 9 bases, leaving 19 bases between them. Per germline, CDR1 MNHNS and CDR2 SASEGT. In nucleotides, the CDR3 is TGTGCCAGCAGTGGATTTCAGGGTAGGGGGTGGCCCCAGCATTTT. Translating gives CASSGFQGRGWPQHF.

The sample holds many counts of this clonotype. As DNA, the CDR3 is TGCGCCAGCAGCCTTTTGACTAGCGGGGGGGTAGTAGATACGCAGTATTTT. As protein: CASSLLTSGGVVDTQYF. V gene TRBV4-3 combines with J gene TRBJ2-3, with TRBD2 matching over 14 bases. J gave up 5 bases and V 4 bases, and 8 bases lay outside the gene matches. The CDR3 is 17 residues long. The germline CDR1 and CDR2 sequences are LGHNA and YSLEER.

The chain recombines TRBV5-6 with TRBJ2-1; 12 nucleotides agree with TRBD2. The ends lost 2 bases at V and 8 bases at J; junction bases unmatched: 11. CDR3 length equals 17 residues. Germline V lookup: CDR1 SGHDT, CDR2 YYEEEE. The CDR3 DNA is TGTGCCAGCAGCTTCACTCCTAGCGGGGGGGCGATCGATGAGCAGTTCTTC. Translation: CASSFTPSGGAIDEQFF.

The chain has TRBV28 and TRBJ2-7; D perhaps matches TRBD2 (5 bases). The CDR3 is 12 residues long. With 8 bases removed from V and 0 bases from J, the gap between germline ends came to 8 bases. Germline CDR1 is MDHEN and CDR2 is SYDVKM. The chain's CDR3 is CASGAGSYEQYV. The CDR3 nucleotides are TGTGCCAGCGGTGCGGGCTCCTACGAGCAGTACGTC.

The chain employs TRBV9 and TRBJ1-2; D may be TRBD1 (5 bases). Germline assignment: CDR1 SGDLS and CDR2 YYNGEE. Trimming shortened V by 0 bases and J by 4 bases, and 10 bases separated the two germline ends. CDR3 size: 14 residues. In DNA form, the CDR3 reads TGTGCCAGCAGCGTAGGAACAGGTCGCTATGGCTACACCTTC. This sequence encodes CASSVGTGRYGYTF. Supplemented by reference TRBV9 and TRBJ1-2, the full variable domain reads DSGVTQTPKHLITATGQRVTLRCSPRSGDLSVYWYQQSLDQGLQFLIQYYNGEERAKGNILERFSAQQFPDLHSELNLSSLELGDSALYFCASSVGTGRYGYTFGSGTRLTVV.

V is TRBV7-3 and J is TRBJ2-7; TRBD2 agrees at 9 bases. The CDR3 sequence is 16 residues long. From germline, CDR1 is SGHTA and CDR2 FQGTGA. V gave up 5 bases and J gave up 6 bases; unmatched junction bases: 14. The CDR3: CASSQGNSGGPFEQYF. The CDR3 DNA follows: TGTGCCAGCAGCCAAGGGAATAGCGGGGGCCCATTCGAGCAGTACTTC.

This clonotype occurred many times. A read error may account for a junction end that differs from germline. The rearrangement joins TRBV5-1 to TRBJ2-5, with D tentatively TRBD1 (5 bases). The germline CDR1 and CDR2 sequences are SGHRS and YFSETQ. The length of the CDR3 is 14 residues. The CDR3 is CASSLGRGQETQYF. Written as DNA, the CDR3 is TGTGCCAGCAGTTTAGGTAGGGGACAAGAGACCCAGTACTTC.

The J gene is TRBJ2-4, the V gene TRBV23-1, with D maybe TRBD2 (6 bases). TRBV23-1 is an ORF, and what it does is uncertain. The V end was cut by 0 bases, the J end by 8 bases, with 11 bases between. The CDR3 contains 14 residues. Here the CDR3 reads CASSQSGGGYIQYF. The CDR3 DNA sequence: TGCGCCAGCAGTCAATCCGGGGGTGGTTACATTCAGTACTTC.

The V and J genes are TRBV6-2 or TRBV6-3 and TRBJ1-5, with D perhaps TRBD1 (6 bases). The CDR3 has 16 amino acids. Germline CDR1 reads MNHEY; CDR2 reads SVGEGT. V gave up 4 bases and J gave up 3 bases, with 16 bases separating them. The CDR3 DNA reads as TGTGCCAGCAGTTCCGACCGGCGACAGGACAATCAGCCCCAGCATTTT. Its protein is CASSSDRRQDNQPQHF.

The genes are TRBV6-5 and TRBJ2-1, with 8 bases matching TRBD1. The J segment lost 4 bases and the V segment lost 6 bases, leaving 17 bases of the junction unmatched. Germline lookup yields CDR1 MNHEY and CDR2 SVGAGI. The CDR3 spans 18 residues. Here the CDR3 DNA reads TGTGCCAGCAGGACATACAGGGTTGTGACAGGGGTATACAATGAGCAGTTCTTC. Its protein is CASRTYRVVTGVYNEQFF.

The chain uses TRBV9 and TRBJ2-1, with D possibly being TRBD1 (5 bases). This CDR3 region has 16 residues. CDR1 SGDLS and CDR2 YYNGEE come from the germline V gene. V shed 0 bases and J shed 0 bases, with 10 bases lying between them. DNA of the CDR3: TGTGCCAGCAGCGTAGGGGGCTGGAGCTCCTACAATGAGCAGTTCTTC. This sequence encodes CASSVGGWSSYNEQFF.

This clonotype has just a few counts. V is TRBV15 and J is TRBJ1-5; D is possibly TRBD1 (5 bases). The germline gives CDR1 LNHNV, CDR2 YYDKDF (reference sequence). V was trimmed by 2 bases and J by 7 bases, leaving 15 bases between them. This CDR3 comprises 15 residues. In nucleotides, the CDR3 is TGTGCCACCAGCAGAACTGGCAGGGAAGGGCAGCCCCAGCATTTT. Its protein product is CATSRTGREGQPQHF.

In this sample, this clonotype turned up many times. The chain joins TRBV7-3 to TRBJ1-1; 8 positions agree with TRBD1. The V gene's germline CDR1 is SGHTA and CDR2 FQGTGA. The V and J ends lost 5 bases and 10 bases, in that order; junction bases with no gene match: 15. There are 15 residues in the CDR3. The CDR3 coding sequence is TGTGCCAGCAGCCCGGCCGGACAGGGAAGGTCAGGAGCTTTCTTT. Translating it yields CASSPAGQGRSGAFF.

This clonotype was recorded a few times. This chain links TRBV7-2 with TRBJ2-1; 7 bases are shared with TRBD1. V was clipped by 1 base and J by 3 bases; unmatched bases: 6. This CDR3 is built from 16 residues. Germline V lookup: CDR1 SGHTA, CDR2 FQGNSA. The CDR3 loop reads CASSLVGGQRYNEQFF. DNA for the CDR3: TGTGCCAGCAGCTTAGTAGGGGGACAGCGCTACAATGAGCAGTTCTTC.

CDR3 region: CASSLGQNQPQHF. The CDR3 coding sequence is TGTGCCAGCAGTTTAGGACAGAATCAGCCCCAGCATTTT. The chain carries TRBV12-3 or TRBV12-4 and TRBJ1-5; a weak D match, TRBD1 (5 bases). Trimming removed 1 base at V and 4 bases at J, with 5 bases between. This CDR3 region has 13 residues.

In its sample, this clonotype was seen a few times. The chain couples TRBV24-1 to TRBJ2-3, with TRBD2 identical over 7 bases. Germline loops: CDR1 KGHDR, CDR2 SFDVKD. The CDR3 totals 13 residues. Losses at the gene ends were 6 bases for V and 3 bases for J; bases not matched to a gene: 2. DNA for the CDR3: TGTGCCACCAGTCAAGCGGGGACAGATACGCAGTATTTT. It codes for CATSQAGTDTQYF.

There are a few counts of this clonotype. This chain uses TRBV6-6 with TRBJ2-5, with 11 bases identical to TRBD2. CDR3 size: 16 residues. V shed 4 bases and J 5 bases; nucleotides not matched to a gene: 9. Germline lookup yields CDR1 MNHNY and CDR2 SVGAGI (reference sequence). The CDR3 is CASSFLLAGGLETQYF. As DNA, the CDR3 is TGTGCCAGCAGTTTCCTTTTAGCGGGGGGGCTCGAGACCCAGTACTTC.

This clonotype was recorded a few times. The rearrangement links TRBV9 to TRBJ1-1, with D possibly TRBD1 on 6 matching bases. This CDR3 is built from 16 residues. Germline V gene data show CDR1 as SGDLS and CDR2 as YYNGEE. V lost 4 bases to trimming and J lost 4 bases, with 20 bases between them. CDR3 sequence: CASSPRLSGVGTEAFF. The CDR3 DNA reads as TGTGCCAGCAGCCCCCGCCTTTCAGGGGTCGGCACTGAAGCTTTCTTT.

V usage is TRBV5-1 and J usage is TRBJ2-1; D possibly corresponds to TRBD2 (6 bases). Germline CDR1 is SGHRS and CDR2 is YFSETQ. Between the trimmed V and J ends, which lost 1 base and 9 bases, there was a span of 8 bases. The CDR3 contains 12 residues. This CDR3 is CASSLYGGEQFF. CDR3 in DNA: TGCGCCAGCAGCTTGTACGGGGGTGAGCAGTTCTTC.

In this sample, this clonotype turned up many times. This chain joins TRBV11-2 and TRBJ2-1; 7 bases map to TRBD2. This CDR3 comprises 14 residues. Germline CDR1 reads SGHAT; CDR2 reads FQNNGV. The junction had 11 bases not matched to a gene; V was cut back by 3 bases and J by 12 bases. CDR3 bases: TGTGCCAGCAGCTTTACTACCGCTTCGGGGGGGCAGTTCTTC. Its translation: CASSFTTASGGQFF.